This TCR beta chain was recorded in a study of shared clonotypes between healthy human individuals. The wider study: Donors had three CD4 naive, three CD4 memory, two CD8 naive and one CD8 memory plate apiece.

Generated by immunoSEQ multiplex PCR, the TCRdb table keeps only in-frame clones and is missing some. Counted here are 2 million to 3 million clones, over 85% occurring once; the ten biggest clones make up around 0.4%. Germline CDR1 is SGHDN and CDR2 is FVKESK. The junction had 9 bases not matched to a gene; V was cut back by 5 bases and J by 3 bases. This CDR3 comprises 15 residues. The study, taken as a whole, reports: It was the few donors that limited the genetic and exposure-history diversity represented.

To note about this clone: Its antigen remains unidentified.

This clonotype was obtained from a man between 18 and 29 years old in good health. Some clones in this sample may be carry-over from other donors' samples. The sample consisted of naive CD4+ T cells from PBMCs. Subset given: CD45RA+ positively selected. The chain carries TRBV14 and TRBJ2-7, with 8 nucleotides matching TRBD2. CDR3 residues: CASSEGLALVYEQYF. CDR3 DNA: TGTGCCAGCAGCGAAGGACTAGCACTTGTCTACGAGCAGTACTTC. Full variable domain (outside the CDR3, taken from reference TRBV14 and TRBJ2-7): EAGVTQFPSHSVIEKGQTVTLRCDPISGHDNLYWYRRVMGKEIKFLLHFVKESKQDESGMPNNRFLAERTGGTYSTLKVQPAELEDSGVYFCASSEGLALVYEQYFGPGTRLTVT.